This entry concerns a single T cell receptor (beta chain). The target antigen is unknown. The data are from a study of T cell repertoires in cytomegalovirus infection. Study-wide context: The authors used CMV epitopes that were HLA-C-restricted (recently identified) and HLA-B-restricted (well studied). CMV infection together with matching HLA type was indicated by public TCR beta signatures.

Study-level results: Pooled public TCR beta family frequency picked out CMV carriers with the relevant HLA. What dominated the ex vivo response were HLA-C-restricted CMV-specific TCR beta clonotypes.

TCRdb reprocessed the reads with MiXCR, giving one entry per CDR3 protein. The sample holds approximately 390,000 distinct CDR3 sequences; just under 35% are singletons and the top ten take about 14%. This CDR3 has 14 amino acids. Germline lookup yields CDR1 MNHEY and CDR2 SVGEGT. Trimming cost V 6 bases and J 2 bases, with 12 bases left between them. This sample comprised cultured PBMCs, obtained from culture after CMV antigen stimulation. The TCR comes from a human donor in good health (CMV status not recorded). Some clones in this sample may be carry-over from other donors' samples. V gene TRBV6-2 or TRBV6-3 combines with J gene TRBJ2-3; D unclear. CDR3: CASSPGVHTDTQYF. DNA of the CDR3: TGTGCCAGCAGCCCGGGTGTACACACAGATACGCAGTATTTT.